This entry lists 2 T cell receptor beta chains sequenced from one sample in a study of T cells in Graves' hyperthyroidism and ophthalmopathy. The source material, RNA transcripts, was used to amplify TCR beta CDR3 regions. HTBI primers drove first-round RT-PCR of the TCR CDR3. TCRdb re-called the multiplex PCR reads with MiXCR, one entry per CDR3 protein. The sample holds approximately 560,000 distinct CDR3 sequences, 15% to 18% seen once. The sample comprised blood. These receptors were taken from a woman younger than 45 with Graves' hyperthyroidism.

This clonotype has just a few counts. The chain combines TRBV28 with TRBJ2-3, with a possible D match to TRBD1 (6 bases). CDR1 is MDHEN, CDR2 SYDVKM, per germline. V gave up 3 bases and J gave up 2 bases, with 15 bases separating them. This CDR3 is built from 16 residues. CDR3 DNA: TGTGCCAGCAGTTTTTTTCTGAGGGACAACACAGATACGCAGTATTTT. This translates into CASSFFLRDNTDTQYF. Drawing the rest from reference TRBV28 and TRBJ2-3, the complete variable domain is DVKVTQSSRYLVKRTGEKVFLECVQDMDHENMFWYRQDPGLGLRLIYFSYDVKMKEKGDIPEGYSVSREKKERFSLILESASTNQTSMYLCASSFFLRDNTDTQYFGPGTRLTVL.

This clonotype has ten or more counts. The chain uses TRBV20-1 and TRBJ2-5; 11 bases match TRBD2. This CDR3 has 13 residues. CDR1 and CDR2 (germline): DFQATT, SNEGSKA (reference sequence). V shed 6 bases, J shed 4 bases, and the junction held 4 bases outside the gene matches. The CDR3 protein is CSAETSGTETQYF. The DNA of the CDR3 is TGCAGTGCGGAGACTAGCGGGACAGAGACCCAGTACTTC.